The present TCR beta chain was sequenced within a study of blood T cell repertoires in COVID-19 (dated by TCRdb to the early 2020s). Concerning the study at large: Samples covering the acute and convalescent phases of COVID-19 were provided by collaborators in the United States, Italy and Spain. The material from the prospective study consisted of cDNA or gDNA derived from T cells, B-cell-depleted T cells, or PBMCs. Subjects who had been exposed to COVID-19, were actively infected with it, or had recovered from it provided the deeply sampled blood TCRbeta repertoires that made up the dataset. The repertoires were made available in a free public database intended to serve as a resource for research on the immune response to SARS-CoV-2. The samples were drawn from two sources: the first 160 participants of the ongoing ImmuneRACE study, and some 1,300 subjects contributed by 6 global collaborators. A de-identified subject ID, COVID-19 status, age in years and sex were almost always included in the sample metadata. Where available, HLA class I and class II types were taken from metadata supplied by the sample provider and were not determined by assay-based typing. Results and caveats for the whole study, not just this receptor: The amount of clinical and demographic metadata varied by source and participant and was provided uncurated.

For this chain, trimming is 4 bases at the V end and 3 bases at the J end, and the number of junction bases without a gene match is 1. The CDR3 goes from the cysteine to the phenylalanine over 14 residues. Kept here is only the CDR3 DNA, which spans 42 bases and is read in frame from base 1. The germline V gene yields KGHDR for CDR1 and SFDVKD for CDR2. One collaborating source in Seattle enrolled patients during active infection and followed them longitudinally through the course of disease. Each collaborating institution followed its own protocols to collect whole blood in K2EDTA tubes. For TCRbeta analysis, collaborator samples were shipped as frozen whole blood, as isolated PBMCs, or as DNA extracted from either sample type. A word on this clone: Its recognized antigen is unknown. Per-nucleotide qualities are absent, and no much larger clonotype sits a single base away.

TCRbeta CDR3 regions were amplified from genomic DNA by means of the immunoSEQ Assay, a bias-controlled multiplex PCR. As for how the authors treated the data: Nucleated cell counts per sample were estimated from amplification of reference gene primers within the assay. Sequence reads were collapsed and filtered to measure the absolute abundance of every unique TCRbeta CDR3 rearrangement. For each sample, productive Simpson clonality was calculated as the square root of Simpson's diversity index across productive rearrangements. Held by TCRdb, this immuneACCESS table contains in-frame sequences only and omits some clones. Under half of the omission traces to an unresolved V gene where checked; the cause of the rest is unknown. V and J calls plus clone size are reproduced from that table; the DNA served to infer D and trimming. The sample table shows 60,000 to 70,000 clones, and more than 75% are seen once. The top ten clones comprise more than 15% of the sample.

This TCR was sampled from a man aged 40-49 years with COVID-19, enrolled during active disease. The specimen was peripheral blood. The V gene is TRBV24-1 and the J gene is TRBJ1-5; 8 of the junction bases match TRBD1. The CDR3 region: CATSEGQDNQPQHF. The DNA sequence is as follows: TGTGCCACCAGTGAGGGACAGGACAATCAGCCCCAGCATTTT.